This entry is about one TCR beta chain. immunoSEQ v3.0 was run at survey level. This table comes from immunoSEQ multiplex PCR, and its TCRdb copy is limited to in-frame clones, with some not included. The sample contains over 25,000 clones, 87% of which appear only once. The data were taken from a study of long-term antiretroviral therapy in people with HIV. Trimming removed 6 bases from V and 4 bases from J, with 18 bases in between. The germline V gene has CDR1 SNHLY and CDR2 FYNNEI. The CDR3 runs to 15 residues. Each HIV participant was treated in the United States. This receptor was taken from a man between 18 and 29 years old with HIV. Source: unsorted PBMCs, taken 1.1 years after starting antiretroviral therapy. The chain employs TRBV2 and TRBJ1-2; a weak D match, TRBD1 (6 bases). CDR3 coding DNA: TGTGCCAGCAGCGGTATTGGACAGCCCGGCTATGGCTACACCTTC. Its protein is CASSGIGQPGYGYTF. Together with reference TRBV2 and TRBJ1-2, the CDR3 gives the full variable domain: EPEVTQTPSHQVTQMGQEVILRCVPISNHLYFYWYRQILGQKVEFLVSFYNNEISEKSEIFDDQFSVERPDGSNFTLKIRSTKLEDSAMYFCASSGIGQPGYGYTFGSGTRLTVV.